The rows below give T cell receptor beta chains drawn from one sample of a study of cytotoxic CD8 clonotypes in ibrutinib-treated CLL. Clones were sequenced by immunoSEQ multiplex PCR, and TCRdb holds only the in-frame ones, with some missing. The sample has 200,000 to 250,000 clones, 70% seen once. The sample was PBMCs, taken after 12 months of ibrutinib treatment. These receptors came from a human donor with chronic lymphocytic leukemia. The conserved cysteine and the conserved F or W are not part of the CDR3 here. D genes are given only for firm matches.

j_gene,v_gene,d_gene,CDR3aa
TRBJ2-7,TRBV11-2,-,ASSRTDVPWYEQY
TRBJ1-3,TRBV5-6,-,ASSISWQGRNTIY
TRBJ2-5,TRBV19,-,ASSPQGAGASETQY
TRBJ2-1,TRBV9,TRBD2,ASSTSPLAGVGNEQF
TRBJ2-1,TRBV29-1,-,SVDGQSVYNEQF
TRBJ1-2,TRBV5-1,TRBD1,ASSLVGQANYGYT
TRBJ2-3,TRBV5-1,-,ASSYGLLTDTQY
TRBJ1-3,TRBV5-1,-,ASSLNTGKFVGNTIY
TRBJ2-7,TRBV28,-,ASSFRPQGPYEQY
TRBJ1-2,TRBV30,TRBD1,AWSTGGANGYT
TRBJ1-2,TRBV4-3,-,ASSQDWGGNTRGYT
TRBJ2-3,TRBV7-3,-,ASSSQPSTDTQY
TRBJ1-4,TRBV18,-,ASSPGVNEKLF
TRBJ2-3,TRBV5-1,TRBD1,ASDRDRLTDTQY
TRBJ1-2,TRBV29-1,-,SVVEGNYGYT
TRBJ2-5,TRBV18,-,ASSPQGLGGTQY
TRBJ1-1,TRBV7-2,-,ASSLGLAEGTNTEAF
TRBJ1-1,TRBV7-9,TRBD1,ASSLQGGTEAF
TRBJ2-7,TRBV19,TRBD1,ASSMSDRSSYEQY
TRBJ2-5,TRBV6-5,-,ASSYSGETQY
TRBJ1-2,TRBV28,-,ASSQGTAFYGYT
TRBJ1-2,TRBV7-9,-,ASSPGTPANYGYT
TRBJ2-1,TRBV18,-,ASSPPGGTNNEQF
TRBJ1-2,TRBV30,-,AWRLTVGYGYT
TRBJ1-2,TRBV15,-,ATSAGGYRANYGYT
TRBJ2-4,TRBV6-4,-,ASSDTSRLAKNIQY
TRBJ2-7,TRBV6-5,-,ASSYNGPPYEQY
TRBJ1-2,TRBV9,-,ASSVEERGLGDYGYT
TRBJ2-1,TRBV4-2,-,ASSLTNNEQF
TRBJ2-3,TRBV7-3,-,ASSLNLGQGFTDTQY
TRBJ2-3,TRBV27,-,ASMRQGSADTQY
TRBJ2-3,TRBV9,TRBD1,ASSVGAGLGQGLGDGTDTQY
TRBJ1-5,TRBV6-5,-,ASSDDTTGPRSQH
TRBJ2-7,TRBV20-1,TRBD2,SASSLAGY
TRBJ2-7,TRBV27,-,ASSPGPHYEQY
TRBJ1-4,TRBV4-2,TRBD1,ASSRGQYATNEKLF
TRBJ2-2,TRBV4-2,-,ASSQDPIGILF
TRBJ1-2,TRBV6-5,TRBD1,ASSSWTGGYGYT
TRBJ2-3,TRBV6-1,-,ASNRVRSTDTQY
TRBJ2-7,TRBV4-3,-,ASSQDFFSYEQY
TRBJ2-1,TRBV18,-,ASSQQRYNEQF
TRBJ2-1,TRBV30,TRBD2,AWSVGGGRAGNEQF
TRBJ2-3,TRBV7-2,-,ASSFGGLSTDTQY
TRBJ1-3,TRBV9,-,ASSHPLGSSSGNTIY
TRBJ1-1,TRBV10-1,-,ASSALRDTEAF